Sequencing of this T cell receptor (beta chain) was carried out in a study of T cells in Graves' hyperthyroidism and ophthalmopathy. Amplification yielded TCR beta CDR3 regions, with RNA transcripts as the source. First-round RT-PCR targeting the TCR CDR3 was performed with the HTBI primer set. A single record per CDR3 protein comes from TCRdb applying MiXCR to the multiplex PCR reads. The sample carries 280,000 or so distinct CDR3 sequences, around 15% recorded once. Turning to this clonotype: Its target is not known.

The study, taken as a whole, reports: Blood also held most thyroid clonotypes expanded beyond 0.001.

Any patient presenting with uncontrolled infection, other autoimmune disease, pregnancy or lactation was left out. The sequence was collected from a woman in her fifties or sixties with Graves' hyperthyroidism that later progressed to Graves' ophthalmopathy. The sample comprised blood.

This CDR3 is CASKLSYEQYF. CDR3 in DNA: TGTGCCAGCAAACTCTCCTACGAGCAGTACTTC. The chain uses TRBV28 and TRBJ2-7; D unclear. The CDR3 spans 11 residues. Trimming left V 7 bases short and J 0 bases short, with 4 bases between. Germline values: CDR1 MDHEN, CDR2 SYDVKM.